Following are 26 T cell receptor beta chains from one sample sequenced in a study of cytomegalovirus exposure and HLA in healthy donors. The PCR was carried out with 60 Vbeta primers and 13 Jbeta primers. TCRdb's table, derived via immunoSEQ multiplex PCR, lists solely in-frame clones and lacks some. This sample has about 63,000 clones, with over 60% found just once. Sequenced input: PBMCs. The receptor source for this set is a man aged 45-65 years in good health and CMV-seropositive.

J is TRBJ2-1 and V is TRBV19; a possible D gene is TRBD2 (5 bases). Germline CDR1 is LNHDA and CDR2 is SQIVND (reference sequence). The V end was cut by 8 bases, the J end by 12 bases, with 11 bases between. There are 10 residues in the CDR3. The CDR3 sequence: CASLEEVQFF. For the CDR3, the DNA is TGTGCCAGTCTGGAGGAGGTGCAGTTCTTC.

This rearrangement joins TRBV7-6 to TRBJ1-2; TRBD1 matches at 8 bases. This CDR3 is built from 15 residues. Germline V gene sequence: CDR1 SGHVS, CDR2 FNYEAQ. J was trimmed by 0 bases and V by 5 bases; bases with no gene match: 5. The CDR3 sequence is CASSPGQAANYGYTF. For the CDR3, the DNA is TGTGCCAGCAGCCCGGGACAGGCCGCTAACTATGGCTACACCTTC.

The rearrangement uses TRBV5-6 and TRBJ2-7, with 12 bases fitting TRBD1. V shed 4 bases and J 4 bases; nucleotides not matched to a gene: 6. The CDR3 spans 15 residues. Germline V gives CDR1 SGHDT, CDR2 YYEEEE. The CDR3 protein is CASSAGTGGGYEQYF. CDR3 DNA: TGTGCCAGCAGCGCAGGGACAGGGGGCGGGTACGAGCAGTACTTC. Based on the CDR3 plus reference TRBV5-6 and TRBJ2-7, the full variable domain is DAGVTQSPTHLIKTRGQQVTLRCSPKSGHDTVSWYQQALGQGPQFIFQYYEEEERQRGNFPDRFSGHQFPNYSSELNVNALLLGDSALYLCASSAGTGGGYEQYFGPGTRLTVT.

The V call is TRBV11-1, the J call TRBJ2-5, with 10 nucleotides matching TRBD2. The CDR3 is 17 residues long. Looked up from germline, CDR1 is SGHAT and CDR2 is FQDESV (reference sequence). The trim removed 7 bases at V and 4 bases at J, leaving 15 bases unmatched. The CDR3 protein is CASTNVTSGRAGETQYF. The CDR3 region has the DNA TGTGCCAGCACCAACGTTACCAGCGGGAGGGCCGGAGAGACCCAGTACTTC. Using reference TRBV11-1 and TRBJ2-5 for the parts outside the CDR3, the full variable domain is EAEVAQSPRYKITEKSQAVAFWCDPISGHATLYWYRQILGQGPELLVQFQDESVVDDSQLPKDRFSAERLKGVDSTLKIQPAELGDSAMYLCASTNVTSGRAGETQYFGPGTRLLVL.

The chain has TRBV7-6 and TRBJ1-3; 8 bases agree with TRBD1. CDR1 is SGHVS and CDR2 is FNYEAQ in the germline V gene. V was pared by 4 bases and J by 8 bases, with 13 bases of the junction left unmatched. There are 16 residues in the CDR3. The CDR3, as DNA: TGTGCCAGCAGCTACGGGACAGGCGGTTCCCTTTACACCATATATTTT. Protein sequence: CASSYGTGGSLYTIYF.

The chain recombines TRBV29-1 with TRBJ1-2; tentatively, D is TRBD1 (5 bases). V dropped 5 bases and J dropped 3 bases, with 13 bases sitting between them. The CDR3 totals 13 residues. Per germline, CDR1 SQVTM and CDR2 ANQGSEA. The CDR3 DNA reads TGCAGCGTTATATTGCCAGGGCACTATGGCTACACCTTC. Encoded protein: CSVILPGHYGYTF.

This clone was seen at least ten times. The chain recombines TRBV5-4 with TRBJ1-2; 9 bases map to TRBD1. Looked up from germline, CDR1 is SGHNT and CDR2 is YYREEE (reference sequence). The CDR3 runs to 14 residues. V lost 3 bases and J lost 5; bases outside the gene matches: 5. CDR3: CASSWGQGVYGYTF. CDR3 sequence (DNA): TGTGCCAGCAGCTGGGGACAGGGCGTTTATGGCTACACCTTC. The variable domain in full, with the rest retrieved from reference TRBV5-4 and TRBJ1-2, is ETGVTQSPTHLIKTRGQQVTLRCSSQSGHNTVSWYQQALGQGPQFIFQYYREEENGRGNFPPRFSGLQFPNYSSELNVNALELDDSALYLCASSWGQGVYGYTFGSGTRLTVV.

This clone has a handful of counts. The genes are TRBV4-1 and TRBJ2-7, with 8 bases lining up with TRBD1. Germline trimming cut 1 base from V and 12 bases from J; bases unmatched to any gene: 14. The CDR3 extends over 15 amino acids. CDR1 and CDR2 from the germline V gene are MGHRA and YSYEKL. The CDR3, as DNA: TGCGCCAGCAGCCAAGTGGGGCCGGGACAGGCGCCGCGGTACTTC. Its translation is CASSQVGPGQAPRYF.

The chain links TRBV4-3 to TRBJ1-2, with TRBD1 matching 10 bases. V was clipped by 2 bases and J by 4 bases; unmatched bases: 1. CDR1 and CDR2 from the germline V gene are LGHNA and YSLEER. There are 14 residues in the CDR3. In nucleotides, the CDR3 is TGCGCCAGCAGCCAATGGGACAGGGGCTATGGCTACACCTTC. This gives the protein CASSQWDRGYGYTF.

In its sample, this clone was seen once. The chain recombines TRBV7-6 with TRBJ2-3; 11 nucleotides match TRBD2. CDR1 is SGHVS and CDR2 is FNYEAQ in the germline V gene. V was clipped by 1 base and J by 2 bases; unmatched bases: 5. This CDR3 region has 17 residues. CDR3 amino acids: CASSLGLAGFHTDTQYF. Written as DNA, the CDR3 is TGTGCCAGCAGCTTAGGACTAGCGGGATTTCACACAGATACGCAGTATTTT.

This clone was recorded a few times. The chain recombines TRBV30 with TRBJ2-5; no definite D call. This CDR3 spans 13 amino acids. In germline, CDR1 is GTSNPN, CDR2 SVGIG (reference sequence). With 0 bases removed from V and 1 base from J, the gap between germline ends came to 6 bases. CDR3 DNA: TGTGCCTGGAGTGTAAACATCCAAGAGACCCAGTACTTC. Translated: CAWSVNIQETQYF.

Notes on this clone: The sample has other DNA sequences that encode this CDR3 too. The rearrangement links TRBV30 to TRBJ1-2; 9 nucleotides agree with TRBD1. From germline, CDR1 is GTSNPN and CDR2 SVGIG (reference sequence). Losses at the gene ends were 6 bases for V and 5 bases for J; bases not matched to a gene: 4. The CDR3 runs to 12 residues. CDR3 region: CACVQGAYGYTF. The CDR3 DNA follows: TGTGCCTGTGTACAGGGGGCGTATGGCTACACCTTC.

The chain combines TRBV4-1 with TRBJ1-2; TRBD1 aligns across 10 bases. CDR1 is MGHRA, CDR2 YSYEKL, per germline. V was pared by 0 bases and J by 4 bases, with 14 bases of the junction left unmatched. The CDR3 extends over 19 amino acids. CDR3 in DNA: TGCGCCAGCAGCCAAGATTTGAGGCAGACAGGGGGCGTCCTCTATGGCTACACCTTC. Protein product: CASSQDLRQTGGVLYGYTF.

This chain connects TRBV7-6 to TRBJ2-3; D possibly corresponds to TRBD1 (6 bases). Trimming removed 1 base at V and 3 bases at J, with 11 bases between. Looked up from germline, CDR1 is SGHVS and CDR2 is FNYEAQ. The CDR3 covers 15 residues. The CDR3 here is CASSLVGTRTDTQYF. CDR3 DNA: TGTGCCAGCAGCTTAGTCGGGACACGTACAGATACGCAGTATTTT.

The CDR3 reads CASSYRTGNLQNTEAFF. CDR3 DNA: TGCGCCAGCAGCTATAGGACAGGGAACCTTCAGAACACTGAAGCTTTCTTT. This chain connects TRBV5-1 to TRBJ1-1; 8 bases are a match to TRBD1. The CDR3 is 17 amino acids. The ends lost 3 bases at V and 1 base at J; junction bases unmatched: 11. Germline lookup yields CDR1 SGHRS and CDR2 YFSETQ.

This clone was seen a handful of times. The chain links TRBV6-4 to TRBJ2-2, with a possible D match to TRBD2 (6 bases). This CDR3 comprises 15 residues. CDR1 is MRHNA, CDR2 SNTAGT, per germline. The V and J ends lost 0 bases and 3 bases respectively, with 8 bases between them. The CDR3 DNA sequence: TGTGCCAGCAGTGACTCAGGAGGGGACACCGGGGAGCTGTTTTTT. Translation: CASSDSGGDTGELFF.

The chain is built from TRBV27 and TRBJ2-7; possible D gene TRBD2, 7 bases. CDR1 is MNHEY and CDR2 is SMNVEV in the germline V gene (reference sequence). Trimming took 5 bases from V and 3 from J, leaving 14 bases between them. The CDR3 is 14 amino acids. In nucleotides, the CDR3 is TGTGCCAGCAGTGAACAAGGGGGGGACTACGAGCAGTACTTC. Protein: CASSEQGGDYEQYF.

CDR3 amino acids: CASSQVADNYEQYF. In DNA, the CDR3 is TGCGCCAGCAGCCAAGTAGCGGATAACTACGAGCAGTACTTC. The genes are TRBV4-1 and TRBJ2-7; a weak D match, TRBD2 (6 bases). V was trimmed by 1 base and J by 3 bases, leaving 10 bases between them. CDR3 length equals 14 residues. Germline V gene lookup returns CDR1 MGHRA and CDR2 YSYEKL.

This clone was seen more than once but under ten times. CDR3 in amino acids: CASSLVRGTEAFF. The CDR3 DNA reads as TGCGCCAGCAGCTTGGTACGGGGCACTGAAGCTTTCTTT. V usage is TRBV5-1 and J usage is TRBJ1-1; D remains ambiguous. The CDR3 contains 13 residues. V was pared by 0 bases and J by 4 bases, with 7 bases between. Per the germline V gene, CDR1 is SGHRS and CDR2 is YFSETQ.

The chain links TRBV7-9 to TRBJ2-7; possibly TRBD1 for D (5 bases). V was clipped by 5 bases and J by 2 bases, with 13 bases between them. Germline V gene sequence: CDR1 SEHNR, CDR2 FQNEAQ (reference sequence). The CDR3 runs to 14 residues. CDR3 sequence reads: CASSDEPDTYEQYF. The CDR3, as DNA: TGTGCCAGCAGCGACGAACCGGACACCTACGAGCAGTACTTC. The full variable domain, in which reference TRBV7-9 and TRBJ2-7 provide the parts outside the CDR3, is DTGVSQNPRHKITKRGQNVTFRCDPISEHNRLYWYRQTLGQGPEFLTYFQNEAQLEKSRLLSDRFSAERPKGSFSTLEIQRTEQGDSAMYLCASSDEPDTYEQYFGPGTRLTVT.

V is TRBV5-4 and J is TRBJ2-3; the match to TRBD1 covers 10 bases. Germline assignment: CDR1 SGHNT and CDR2 YYREEE (reference sequence). V lost 0 bases, J lost 1 base, and 5 bases stayed unmatched. The CDR3 has 17 amino acids. The CDR3 sequence is CASSLGVGTGGTDTQYF. Here the CDR3 DNA reads TGTGCCAGCAGCTTGGGGGTCGGGACAGGGGGCACAGATACGCAGTATTTT.

This clone was recorded a few times. In nucleotides, the CDR3 is TGTGCCAGCAGTGAGGGGGGACTAGAGTACAATGAGCAGTTCTTC. Its protein is CASSEGGLEYNEQFF. This chain joins TRBV7-2 and TRBJ2-1, with 8 bases aligning to TRBD2. The CDR3 runs to 15 residues. J lost 4 bases, V lost 6 bases, and 8 bases had no gene match. Germline-derived CDR1 and CDR2 are SGHTA and FQGNSA. Using reference TRBV7-2 and TRBJ2-1 for the parts outside the CDR3, the full variable domain is GAGVSQSPSNKVTEKGKDVELRCDPISGHTALYWYRQSLGQGLEFLIYFQGNSAPDKSGLPSDRFSAERTGGSVSTLTIQRTQQEDSAVYLCASSEGGLEYNEQFFGPGTRLTVL.

The chain employs TRBV7-3 and TRBJ2-1; 9 bases fit TRBD2. Trimming at V came to 2 bases and at J to 5 bases, leaving 7 bases not matched to a gene. Germline values: CDR1 SGHTA, CDR2 FQGTGA. CDR3 length: 16 residues. The CDR3 DNA reads as TGTGCCAGCAGCTTACGCCCTAGCGGGACCGACAATGAGCAGTTCTTC. It translates to CASSLRPSGTDNEQFF. The complete variable domain, with remaining parts taken from reference TRBV7-3 and TRBJ2-1, reads GAGVSQTPSNKVTEKGKYVELRCDPISGHTALYWYRQSLGQGPEFLIYFQGTGAADDSGLPNDRFFAVRPEGSVSTLKIQRTERGDSAVYLCASSLRPSGTDNEQFFGPGTRLTVL.

This clone was seen a handful of times. The chain is built from TRBV7-3 and TRBJ2-1, with 10 bases fitting TRBD2. The CDR3 length is 15 residues. The J segment lost 8 bases and the V segment lost 2 bases, leaving 6 bases of the junction unmatched. CDR1 is SGHTA, CDR2 FQGTGA, per germline. The CDR3 here is CASSLLAGVIDEQFF. The CDR3 nucleotides read TGTGCCAGCAGCTTACTAGCGGGAGTTATTGATGAGCAGTTCTTC. The entire variable domain, with the rest obtained from reference TRBV7-3 and TRBJ2-1, is as follows: GAGVSQTPSNKVTEKGKYVELRCDPISGHTALYWYRQSLGQGPEFLIYFQGTGAADDSGLPNDRFFAVRPEGSVSTLKIQRTERGDSAVYLCASSLLAGVIDEQFFGPGTRLTVL.

V and J are TRBV5-4 and TRBJ1-2; 10 bases match TRBD1. V shed 0 bases and J 7 bases; nucleotides not matched to a gene: 9. The germline gives CDR1 SGHNT, CDR2 YYREEE (reference sequence). The CDR3 sequence is 16 residues long. The CDR3 DNA follows: TGTGCCAGCAGCTTGGCCGGGACAGGGGCCCCAAGTGGCTACACCTTC. Its protein is CASSLAGTGAPSGYTF.

This clone was counted only a few times. V is TRBV19 and J is TRBJ1-5, with D tentatively TRBD1 (6 bases). Trimming pared 4 bases from V and 7 bases from J, leaving 11 bases between. Germline assignment: CDR1 LNHDA and CDR2 SQIVND (reference sequence). The CDR3 length is 13 residues. CDR3 loop: CASSTTGRQPQHF. The CDR3 DNA reads TGTGCCAGTAGTACGACAGGAAGACAGCCCCAGCATTTT.